One sample yielded the 15 T cell receptor beta chains listed below, sequenced in a study of identical twins. TCRdb passed the 5' RACE reads through MiXCR, listing each CDR3 protein once. The sample lists a few hundred thousand distinct CDR3 sequences; about 15% were seen once. These data also formed part of another study, on yellow fever vaccine responses in identical twins.

The specimen was CD4+ T cells sorted from blood. The receptors were gathered from a young woman in good health.

This chain uses TRBV6-5 with TRBJ2-7, with 9 positions matching TRBD2. Germline V lookup: CDR1 MNHEY, CDR2 SVGAGI. The CDR3 sequence is 15 residues long. V was clipped by 0 bases and J by 2 bases; unmatched bases: 2. This CDR3 reads CASSYSGGRAYEQYF. DNA for the CDR3: TGTGCCAGCAGTTACTCGGGCGGGAGGGCCTACGAGCAGTACTTC.

Only a few counts were recorded for this clonotype. The CDR3 region has the DNA TGTGCCACCCGGAGGACTAGCGGCACAGATACGCAGTATTTT. The encoded protein is CATRRTSGTDTQYF. The chain uses TRBV7-2 and TRBJ2-3, with 9 bases fitting TRBD2. CDR1 is SGHTA, CDR2 FQGNSA, per germline. The CDR3 runs 14 residues. V was clipped by 10 bases and J by 1 base; unmatched bases: 6. Full variable domain (missing parts from reference TRBV7-2 and TRBJ2-3): GAGVSQSPSNKVTEKGKDVELRCDPISGHTALYWYRQSLGQGLEFLIYFQGNSAPDKSGLPSDRFSAERTGGSVSTLTIQRTQQEDSAVYLCATRRTSGTDTQYFGPGTRLTVL.

This clonotype has more than one count but fewer than ten. The chain carries TRBV28 and TRBJ2-1; 12 nucleotides line up with TRBD1. The CDR3 totals 15 residues. V dropped 5 bases and J dropped 9; count of bases not matched to a gene: 8. Per the germline V gene, CDR1 is MDHEN and CDR2 is SYDVKM. CDR3 sequence (DNA): TGTGCCAGCAGTGCACCGGGACAGGGGGCGTTTGAGCAGTTCTTC. It codes for CASSAPGQGAFEQFF.

This clonotype turned up a few times. This chain uses TRBV2 with TRBJ1-2; 7 nucleotides match TRBD1. The CDR3 is 14 amino acids. Germline-derived CDR1 and CDR2 are SNHLY and FYNNEI. V gave up 6 bases and J gave up 5 bases; unmatched junction bases: 9. The CDR3 is CASRTTGQDYGYTF. The CDR3 nucleotides read TGTGCCAGCAGGACAACAGGACAGGATTATGGCTACACCTTC. The full variable domain, rest sourced from reference TRBV2 and TRBJ1-2, is EPEVTQTPSHQVTQMGQEVILRCVPISNHLYFYWYRQILGQKVEFLVSFYNNEISEKSEIFDDQFSVERPDGSNFTLKIRSTKLEDSAMYFCASRTTGQDYGYTFGSGTRLTVV.

V is TRBV9 and J is TRBJ2-2; D ambiguous. The V and J ends lost 0 bases and 9 bases respectively, with 6 bases between them. CDR1 SGDLS and CDR2 YYNGEE come from the germline V gene. The CDR3 covers 12 residues. The chain's CDR3 is CASSVGFRELFF. CDR3 nucleotides: TGTGCCAGCAGCGTAGGGTTCCGGGAGCTGTTTTTT.

This clonotype has only a few counts. The J gene is TRBJ2-7, the V gene TRBV12-5; 10 positions match TRBD2. Germline-derived CDR1 and CDR2 are LGHNT and FRNRAP. CDR3 size: 18 residues. V lost 7 bases, J lost 0 bases, and 15 bases stayed unmatched. CDR3 coding DNA: TGTGCTAGTGCTGGTCCGAAACTAGCGGGGTATAGCTCCTACGAGCAGTACTTC. Translating gives CASAGPKLAGYSSYEQYF.

V is TRBV3-1 and J is TRBJ1-5; 8 nucleotides agree with TRBD1. J gave up 4 bases and V 0 bases, and 2 bases lay outside the gene matches. The CDR3 covers 15 residues. Germline values: CDR1 LGHDT, CDR2 YNNKEL (reference sequence). As DNA, the CDR3 is TGTGCCAGCAGCCAAGAGACAGGGGCGAATCAGCCCCAGCATTTT. As protein: CASSQETGANQPQHF. The full variable domain, its missing parts supplied by reference TRBV3-1 and TRBJ1-5, is DTAVSQTPKYLVTQMGNDKSIKCEQNLGHDTMYWYKQDSKKFLKIMFSYNNKELIINETVPNRFSPKSPDKAHLNLHINSLELGDSAVYFCASSQETGANQPQHFGDGTRLSIL.

This rearrangement joins TRBV20-1 to TRBJ2-2; D uncertain. CDR3 length: 12 residues. V gave up 6 bases and J gave up 5 bases, with 10 bases separating them. CDR1 and CDR2 (germline): DFQATT, SNEGSKA (reference sequence). The CDR3 region has the DNA TGCAGTGCCCCAAAAGTAACCGGGGAGCTGTTTTTT. Its protein product is CSAPKVTGELFF.

This clonotype occurred a few times. This chain joins TRBV7-2 and TRBJ1-5, with unresolved D. The CDR3 runs to 15 residues. Germline V CDR1 and CDR2: SGHTA, FQGNSA. V was trimmed by 1 base and J by 7 bases, leaving 14 bases between them. CDR3 region: CASSLVSVSGQPQHF. The CDR3, as DNA: TGTGCCAGCAGCTTAGTGTCAGTGAGTGGGCAGCCCCAGCATTTT.

The chain carries TRBV5-1 and TRBJ2-7; D is unresolved. Germline V gene sequence: CDR1 SGHRS, CDR2 YFSETQ. V shed 0 bases and J shed 3 bases, with 10 bases lying between them. The CDR3 spans 14 residues. The CDR3 here is CASSLGTTRYEQYF. The CDR3 bases are TGCGCCAGCAGCTTGGGTACTACTCGCTACGAGCAGTACTTC.

This chain connects TRBV12-3 or TRBV12-4 to TRBJ2-7, with 8 positions matching TRBD2. The CDR3 is 16 residues long. Trimming cost V 4 bases and J 4 bases; bases outside gene matches: 12. The CDR3 region is CASSYSAGESRYEQYF. The CDR3 coding sequence is TGTGCCAGCAGTTATTCAGCGGGAGAGTCCCGGTACGAGCAGTACTTC.

As DNA, the CDR3 is TGTGCCGCCCGGACTAGAGGGGACGCTCTCAATGAGCAGTTCTTC. Its translation: CAARTRGDALNEQFF. The gene calls are TRBV10-3 and TRBJ2-1, with 7 bases fitting TRBD2. CDR1 is ENHRY and CDR2 is SYGVKD in the germline V gene. The CDR3 length is 15 residues. The J segment lost 6 bases and the V segment lost 11 bases, leaving 16 bases of the junction unmatched.

This clonotype has only a few counts. The CDR3 is CASSLTGPMEKLFF. The CDR3 nucleotides are TGTGCCAGCAGCTTGACAGGTCCGATGGAAAAACTGTTTTTT. V and J are TRBV11-1 and TRBJ1-4; a possible D gene is TRBD1 (6 bases). This CDR3 comprises 14 residues. The V and J ends lost 3 bases and 8 bases respectively, with 13 bases between them. CDR1 and CDR2 from the germline V gene are SGHAT and FQDESV (reference sequence).

The rearrangement joins TRBV6-1 to TRBJ2-1; D is possibly TRBD2 (6 bases). The CDR3 sequence is 13 residues long. CDR1 and CDR2 from the germline V gene are MNHNS and SASEGT. Deletions cut 5 bases from V and 7 bases from J, with 12 bases between. This CDR3 is CASSRNGGNEQFF. The CDR3 DNA is TGTGCCAGCAGTCGAAACGGAGGGAATGAGCAGTTCTTC.

This clonotype occurred a few times. This chain joins TRBV27 and TRBJ2-3; 8 bases line up with TRBD1. CDR3 size: 16 residues. The V gene's germline CDR1 is MNHEY and CDR2 SMNVEV (reference sequence). V shed 6 bases and J 0 bases; nucleotides not matched to a gene: 8. In DNA form, the CDR3 reads TGTGCCAGCAGCCGTCTAGGACAGGGAAGCACAGATACGCAGTATTTT. Translated: CASSRLGQGSTDTQYF.